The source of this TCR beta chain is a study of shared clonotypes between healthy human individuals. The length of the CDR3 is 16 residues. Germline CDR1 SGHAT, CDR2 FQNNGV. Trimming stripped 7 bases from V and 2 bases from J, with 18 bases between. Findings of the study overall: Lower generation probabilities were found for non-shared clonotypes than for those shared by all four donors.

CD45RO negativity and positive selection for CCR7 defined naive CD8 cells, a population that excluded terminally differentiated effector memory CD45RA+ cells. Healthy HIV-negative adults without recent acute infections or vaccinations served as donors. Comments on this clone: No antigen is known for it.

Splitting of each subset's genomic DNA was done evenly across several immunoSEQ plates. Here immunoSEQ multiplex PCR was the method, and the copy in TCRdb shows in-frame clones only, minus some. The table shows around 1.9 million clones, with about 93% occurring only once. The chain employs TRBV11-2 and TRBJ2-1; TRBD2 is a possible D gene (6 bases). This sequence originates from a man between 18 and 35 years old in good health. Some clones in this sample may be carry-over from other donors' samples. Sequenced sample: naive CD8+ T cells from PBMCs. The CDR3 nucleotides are TGTGCCAGCAAAGGAGGGGCCCAAGGGCCCTACAATGAGCAGTTCTTC. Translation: CASKGGAQGPYNEQFF.